These T cell receptor beta chains were read from a single sample in a study of cytomegalovirus exposure and HLA in healthy donors. This table comes from immunoSEQ multiplex PCR, and its TCRdb copy is limited to in-frame clones, with some not included. In the table there are more than 150,000 clones, 80% to 90% of which are singletons. The sequencing input was PBMCs. Receptor source: a man between 18 and 35 years old in good health and CMV-seropositive. CDR3s include the opening cysteine and the closing phenylalanine or tryptophan. A D gene is named only where the DNA matches it firmly. Size is stated for part of the rows, as once, few or many counts, or as a class when the clone is expanded.

TRBV5-8,NA,NA,TRBJ1-1,TGTGCCAGCAGCTTGGTCCGGGGCACTGAAGCTTTCTTT,CASSLVRGTEAFF
TRBV2,NA,few,TRBJ1-3,TGTGCCAGCAGTATCCCTTCCTCTGGAAACACCATATATTTT,CASSIPSSGNTIYF
TRBV19,TRBD1,NA,TRBJ1-1,TGTGCCAGTACCTGGGACAGGGGAGCTGAAGCTTTCTTT,CASTWDRGAEAFF
TRBV27,TRBD1,few,TRBJ1-4,TGTGCCAGCAGCAGGACAGGGATTATGAAAAAACTGTTTTTT,CASSRTGIMKKLFF
TRBV11-2,TRBD1,NA,TRBJ2-5,TGTGCCAGCAGGGTACCGGGACAGAAACAAGAGACCCAGTACTTC,CASRVPGQKQETQYF
TRBV7-2,TRBD1,NA,TRBJ1-1,TGTGCCAGCAGCGCCCGACAGGGGGCGAACACTGAAGCTTTCTTT,CASSARQGANTEAFF
TRBV5-1,TRBD2,NA,TRBJ2-3,TGCGCCAGCAGCTTGGTAGAGCGGGGGGCTGGAGATACGCAGTATTTT,CASSLVERGAGDTQYF
TRBV23-1,NA,once,TRBJ2-2,TGCGCCAGCCCGCTCACGACCAGCGCCAGCCGAAAGAACACCGGGGAGCTGTTTTTT,CASPLTTSASRKNTGELFF
TRBV18,TRBD1,NA,TRBJ1-4,TGTGCCGCAAGACAGGGAGTGAATGAAAAACTGTTTTTT,CAARQGVNEKLFF
TRBV12-5,NA,once,TRBJ2-2,TGTGCTAGTGGTCTCAACCCCGGGGAACAGGGCTCGCTAGCAAACACCGGGGAGCTGTTTTTT,CASGLNPGEQGSLANTGELFF
TRBV10-1,NA,once,TRBJ2-7,TGCGCCAGCAGCCCCTCGTGGAGGTCCCACGAGCAGTACTTC,CASSPSWRSHEQYF
TRBV4-2,TRBD2,once,TRBJ2-1,TGTGCCAGCAGCCAAGGTGGACTAGCGGACAACAATGAGCAGTTCTTC,CASSQGGLADNNEQFF
TRBV4-1,TRBD1,NA,TRBJ2-7,TGCGCCAGCAGCCAGGGGACAGGTACGAACGAGCAGTACTTC,CASSQGTGTNEQYF
TRBV5-1,NA,NA,TRBJ2-3,TGCGCCAGCAGCTCTGTCAGCACAGATACGCAGTATTTT,CASSSVSTDTQYF
TRBV9,TRBD1,NA,TRBJ2-3,TGTGCCAGCAGCACCCCCGGGACAGGGGGCAGCACAGATACGCAGTATTTT,CASSTPGTGGSTDTQYF
TRBV6-5,NA,NA,TRBJ1-2,TGTGCCAGCAGAAACGGGGGGTATGGCTACACCTTC,CASRNGGYGYTF
TRBV9,TRBD2,NA,TRBJ2-3,TGTGCCAGCAGCGTAGAGTCTAGCGGGGGGGCTTACGATACGCAGTATTTT,CASSVESSGGAYDTQYF
TRBV5-1,TRBD2,NA,TRBJ2-3,TGCGCCAGCAGCTTGGGACTAGCGGGGGGTACAGATACGCAGTATTTT,CASSLGLAGGTDTQYF
TRBV10-2,TRBD2,NA,TRBJ2-7,TGCGCCAGCGGGGGGGTCGAAAGCTCCTACGAGCAGTACTTC,CASGGVESSYEQYF
TRBV27,TRBD1,NA,TRBJ1-1,TGTGCCAGCAGTTTCTCTTCAGGGACAGGGAGTACTGAAGCTTTCTTT,CASSFSSGTGSTEAFF
TRBV7-3,NA,NA,TRBJ2-5,TGTGCCAGCAGCCGGACAGACCAAGAGACCCAGTACTTC,CASSRTDQETQYF
TRBV30,NA,NA,TRBJ2-2,TGTGCCTGGAGTGGACTGGCTGGGACCGGGGAGCTGTTTTTT,CAWSGLAGTGELFF
TRBV7-9,TRBD2,NA,TRBJ2-3,TGTGCCAGCAGCTCGAGGCAGACTAGCGGGGCCGGAGATACGCAGTATTTT,CASSSRQTSGAGDTQYF
TRBV4-1,NA,NA,TRBJ2-1,TGCGCCAGCAGCCTCTCCTCTAGTCCCAATGAGCAGTTCTTC,CASSLSSSPNEQFF
TRBV2,NA,NA,TRBJ1-6,TGTGCCAGCAGTGAGGACACTGGATCACCCCTCCACTTT,CASSEDTGSPLHF
TRBV28,NA,NA,TRBJ1-4,TGTGCCAGCAGTTTCAGGGGCGGGGGCGTTGAAAAACTGTTTTTT,CASSFRGGGVEKLFF
TRBV6-1,NA,NA,TRBJ1-5,TGTGCCAGCAGTGAGCCCCCAGTTCTCGCGGGGAATCTCAATCAGCCCCAGCATTTT,CASSEPPVLAGNLNQPQHF
TRBV10-1,TRBD2,once,TRBJ2-7,TGCGCCAGCAGTGAGTCAAGCGGGGCCGTCACCTACGAGCAGTACTTC,CASSESSGAVTYEQYF
TRBV29-1,NA,NA,TRBJ2-3,TGCAGCGTTGAAGGTTCAGGGGTAGATACGCAGTATTTT,CSVEGSGVDTQYF
TRBV19,TRBD2,once,TRBJ2-5,TGTGCCAGTAGCACACCTAGCGGGGGGCAAGAGACCCAGTACTTC,CASSTPSGGQETQYF
TRBV6-6,TRBD2,NA,TRBJ2-1,TGTGCCAGCAGACATGGGGCTGCGGGGGGGCACAATGAGCAGTTCTTC,CASRHGAAGGHNEQFF
TRBV30,TRBD2,NA,TRBJ2-4,TGTGCCTGGAGAGGACTAGCGGGGTACATTCAGTACTTC,CAWRGLAGYIQYF
TRBV7-9,NA,few,TRBJ1-3,TGTGCCAGCAGCCCCCTGGGCAGGGAAGAAAACACCATATATTTT,CASSPLGREENTIYF
TRBV6-1,NA,NA,TRBJ1-5,TGTGCCAGCAGTGAAACCAGGGGCGGGAATCAGCCCCAGCATTTT,CASSETRGGNQPQHF
TRBV18,TRBD2,NA,TRBJ2-5,TGTGCCAGCTCACCTTCCGGGGGGGCCGAGCCGAAAGAGACCCAGTACTTC,CASSPSGGAEPKETQYF
TRBV27,TRBD1,NA,TRBJ2-7,TGTGCCAGCAGTTTATTACAGGGGGGCAACTCCTACGAGCAGTACTTC,CASSLLQGGNSYEQYF
TRBV9,TRBD2,NA,TRBJ2-3,TGTGCCAGCAGCGTAGACACTAGCGGGGGGGCAATAGATACGCAGTATTTT,CASSVDTSGGAIDTQYF
TRBV6-4,NA,once,TRBJ2-3,TGTGCCAGCAGTGACCGGGCAGATACGCAGTATTTT,CASSDRADTQYF
TRBV9,NA,NA,TRBJ1-3,TGTGCCAGCAGCGCCGGAGGACCCTCTGGAAACACCATATATTTT,CASSAGGPSGNTIYF
TRBV7-2,TRBD1,NA,TRBJ2-1,TGTGCCAGCAGCCCCCGACAGGGGCGAGGGAATGAGCAGTTCTTC,CASSPRQGRGNEQFF
TRBV27,TRBD1,NA,TRBJ2-7,TGTGCCAGCAGTCCGACAGGGGGCCGCTACGAGCAGTACTTC,CASSPTGGRYEQYF
TRBV11-2,NA,NA,TRBJ2-1,TGTGCCAGCAGCTCCACTAGTTTCTCCCACAATGAGCAGTTCTTC,CASSSTSFSHNEQFF
TRBV13,NA,NA,TRBJ2-1,TGTGCCAGCAGCACCAGAGCGCTCGGGGTGCGGAATGAGCAGTTCTTC,CASSTRALGVRNEQFF
TRBV5-8,NA,NA,TRBJ1-1,TGTGCCAGCAGCTTGGCACGATGGTATGAGGACACTGAAGCTTTCTTT,CASSLARWYEDTEAFF
TRBV7-8,NA,NA,TRBJ1-2,TGTGCCAGCAGCTTAGGTGACAAAAACTATGGCTACACCTTC,CASSLGDKNYGYTF
TRBV5-1,TRBD2,NA,TRBJ2-3,TGCGCCAGCAGCTCGGGGCTAGCGGGGGCAACTAGCACAGATACGCAGTATTTT,CASSSGLAGATSTDTQYF
TRBV29-1,NA,NA,TRBJ1-6,TGCAGCGTTGAAGATAAGCAGCTTTCGGGGTCACCCCTCCACTTT,CSVEDKQLSGSPLHF
TRBV7-2,NA,few,TRBJ2-5,TGTGCCAGCAGCTTATTGATAGGTGGGGGGGCTTCAGAGACCCAGTACTTC,CASSLLIGGGASETQYF
TRBV6-1,NA,NA,TRBJ2-5,TGTGCCAGCAACAAGGGGGGGCCAGAGACCCAGTACTTC,CASNKGGPETQYF
TRBV27,TRBD2,NA,TRBJ2-1,TGTGCCAGCAGTTTATACTCGCGGGGGGCATTATACAATGAGCAGTTCTTC,CASSLYSRGALYNEQFF